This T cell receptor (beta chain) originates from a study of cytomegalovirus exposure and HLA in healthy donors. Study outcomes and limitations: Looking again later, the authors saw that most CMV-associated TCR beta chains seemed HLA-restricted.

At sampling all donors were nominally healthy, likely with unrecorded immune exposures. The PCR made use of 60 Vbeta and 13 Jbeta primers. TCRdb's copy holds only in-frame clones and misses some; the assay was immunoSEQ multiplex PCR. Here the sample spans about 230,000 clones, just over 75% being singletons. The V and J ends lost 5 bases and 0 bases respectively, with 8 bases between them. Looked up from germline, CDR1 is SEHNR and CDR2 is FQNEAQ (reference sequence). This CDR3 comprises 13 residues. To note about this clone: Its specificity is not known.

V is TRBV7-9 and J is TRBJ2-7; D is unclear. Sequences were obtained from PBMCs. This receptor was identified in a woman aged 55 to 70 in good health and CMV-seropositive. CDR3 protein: CASSPVSSYEQYF. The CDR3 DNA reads TGTGCCAGCAGCCCTGTTAGCTCCTACGAGCAGTACTTC.